Below are 18 T cell receptor beta chains sequenced from a single sample in a study of T cell changes during pregnancy in multiple sclerosis. Assay: immunoSEQ multiplex PCR; the TCRdb copy retains only in-frame clones and omits some. The table includes about 55,000 clones, 80% to 90% detected once. The sequencing here drew on CD4+ T cells from peripheral blood mononuclear cells, taken in the first trimester of pregnancy. Every receptor here comes from a female donor with multiple sclerosis, enrolled in a pregnancy study.

The J gene is TRBJ1-3, the V gene TRBV4-1; 8 nucleotides agree with TRBD1. Unmatched junction bases numbered 4, after V lost 0 bases and J lost 3 bases. Per the germline V gene, CDR1 is MGHRA and CDR2 is YSYEKL. This CDR3 spans 16 amino acids. CDR3 loop: CASSQDTGGNGNTIYF. The CDR3 DNA reads as TGCGCCAGCAGCCAAGATACAGGGGGAAATGGAAACACCATATATTTT.

J is TRBJ1-2 and V is TRBV29-1, with TRBD1 identical over 8 bases. The CDR3 totals 13 residues. Germline loops: CDR1 SQVTM, CDR2 ANQGSEA. V dropped 5 bases and J dropped 4; count of bases not matched to a gene: 6. CDR3 in amino acids: CSVRQGRTYGYTF. DNA for the CDR3: TGCAGCGTTCGACAGGGGCGGACCTATGGCTACACCTTC.

This rearrangement joins TRBV6-1 to TRBJ2-7; 11 nucleotides match TRBD1. CDR1 is MNHNS and CDR2 is SASEGT in the germline V gene. The CDR3 extends over 16 amino acids. Trimming at V came to 4 bases and at J to 2 bases, leaving 7 bases not matched to a gene. CDR3 protein: CASSGLPGQGAYEQYF. The DNA for the CDR3 is TGTGCCAGCAGTGGCCTACCGGGACAGGGGGCCTACGAGCAGTACTTC.

V gene TRBV7-8 combines with J gene TRBJ2-7, with 10 bases lining up with TRBD1. Per germline, CDR1 SGHVS and CDR2 FQNEAQ. Trimming removed 5 bases from V and 4 bases from J; junction bases left unmatched: 8. The CDR3 totals 15 residues. The CDR3 protein is CASSHDRGLRYEQYF. DNA of the CDR3: TGTGCCAGCAGCCATGACAGGGGGCTGAGATACGAGCAGTACTTC. The full variable domain, with the rest looked up from reference TRBV7-8 and TRBJ2-7, is GAGVSQSPRYKVAKRGQDVALRCDPISGHVSLFWYQQALGQGPEFLTYFQNEAQLDKSGLPSDRFFAERPEGSVSTLKIQRTQQEDSAVYLCASSHDRGLRYEQYFGPGTRLTVT.

This chain uses TRBV5-6 with TRBJ2-1; the D gene is possibly TRBD1 (5 bases). Trimming cost V 0 bases and J 4 bases, with 8 bases left between them. This CDR3 has 14 residues. From germline, CDR1 is SGHDT and CDR2 YYEEEE. The CDR3 nucleotides are TGTGCCAGCAGCTTGGGACAGCATTACAATGAGCAGTTCTTC. Its protein is CASSLGQHYNEQFF.

This chain connects TRBV9 to TRBJ2-1; D might be TRBD2 (5 bases). Germline lookup yields CDR1 SGDLS and CDR2 YYNGEE. Trimming removed 4 bases at V and 10 bases at J, with 18 bases between. The CDR3 has 14 residues. CDR3 nucleotide sequence: TGTGCCAGCAGCCCTCTCCTGAGCGGTCTCGAGCAGTTCTTC. It specifies CASSPLLSGLEQFF.

The chain recombines TRBV5-4 with TRBJ2-5, with D maybe TRBD2 (6 bases). CDR1 and CDR2 (germline): SGHNT, YYREEE (reference sequence). The CDR3 has 13 amino acids. Trimming removed 5 bases at V and 5 bases at J, with 13 bases between. CDR3 DNA sequence: TGTGCCAGCAGATGGGACTTCGGGGAGACCCAGTACTTC. It is translated as CASRWDFGETQYF.

The chain recombines TRBV6-4 with TRBJ1-2; D not certain. This CDR3 spans 15 amino acids. The V gene lost 0 bases and the J gene lost 8 bases, with 16 bases spanning the gap. CDR1 MRHNA and CDR2 SNTAGT come from the germline V gene. CDR3 in DNA: TGTGCCAGCAGTGACTCGAGTCGGACCGGAGGGGGCTACACCTTC. The encoded protein is CASSDSSRTGGGYTF.

V usage is TRBV7-9 and J usage is TRBJ1-1; maybe TRBD1 (5 bases). Trimming took off 2 bases at V and 4 bases at J, with 11 bases between the two ends. CDR1 SEHNR and CDR2 FQNEAQ come from the germline V gene (reference sequence). The CDR3 has 14 residues. This CDR3 reads CASSLSGGSTEAFF. The CDR3 coding sequence is TGTGCCAGCAGCTTATCCGGGGGGAGCACTGAAGCTTTCTTT.

The chain joins TRBV5-5 to TRBJ1-2; 9 bases match TRBD1. V lost 0 bases, J lost 10 bases, and 7 bases stayed unmatched. Germline CDR1 reads SGHKS; CDR2 reads YYEKEE (reference sequence). This CDR3 region has 14 residues. The CDR3 coding sequence is TGTGCCAGCAGCTTGGGATCGGGACAGGGTATCTACACCTTC. It translates to CASSLGSGQGIYTF. Filled out from reference TRBV5-5 and TRBJ1-2, the complete variable domain reads DAGVTQSPTHLIKTRGQQVTLRCSPISGHKSVSWYQQVLGQGPQFIFQYYEKEERGRGNFPDRFSARQFPNYSSELNVNALLLGDSALYLCASSLGSGQGIYTFGSGTRLTVV.

The chain joins TRBV5-6 to TRBJ1-4; D is ambiguous. The CDR3 is made up of 15 amino acids. Trimming took 0 bases from V and 6 from J, leaving 12 bases between them. Germline CDR1 reads SGHDT; CDR2 reads YYEEEE. In DNA form, the CDR3 reads TGTGCCAGCAGCTTGGCGGGAATCTCGGATGAAAAACTGTTTTTT. Residues: CASSLAGISDEKLFF.

The chain couples TRBV29-1 to TRBJ2-3; TRBD2 agrees at 7 bases. The CDR3 runs 15 residues. The V gene end was trimmed by 7 bases and the J gene end by 0 bases; junction bases not matched to a gene: 10. Germline values: CDR1 SQVTM, CDR2 ANQGSEA. The CDR3 region has the DNA TGCAGCGCCTTGGGGACTAAGACTAGCACAGATACGCAGTATTTT. The encoded protein is CSALGTKTSTDTQYF.

The chain links TRBV18 to TRBJ1-5; D unresolved. Germline V gene lookup returns CDR1 KGHSH and CDR2 LQKENI. Between the trimmed V and J ends, which lost 5 bases and 1 base, there was a span of 12 bases. This CDR3 is built from 15 residues. CDR3 residues: CASSSETGSNQPQHF. The CDR3 bases are TGTGCCAGCTCATCTGAGACGGGAAGCAATCAGCCCCAGCATTTT. Based on the CDR3 plus reference TRBV18 and TRBJ1-5, the full variable domain is NAGVMQNPRHLVRRRGQEARLRCSPMKGHSHVYWYRQLPEEGLKFMVYLQKENIIDESGMPKERFSAEFPKEGPSILRIQQVVRGDSAAYFCASSSETGSNQPQHFGDGTRLSIL.

This chain links TRBV25-1 with TRBJ2-5; perhaps TRBD2 as D (6 bases). V gave up 7 bases and J gave up 4 bases, with 13 bases separating them. Germline V lookup: CDR1 MGHDK, CDR2 SYGVNS. The CDR3 contains 13 residues. The CDR3 nucleotides are TGTGCCAGCATGAGGCGGGGAGGAGAGACCCAGTACTTC. Encoded protein: CASMRRGGETQYF.

This CDR3 is CASSVGGGDEQYF. CDR3 DNA sequence: TGTGCCAGCAGCGTAGGGGGCGGGGACGAGCAGTACTTC. The rearrangement uses TRBV9 and TRBJ2-7, with D perhaps TRBD2 (6 bases). The germline V gene has CDR1 SGDLS and CDR2 YYNGEE. The CDR3 covers 13 residues. Trimming took off 0 bases at V and 5 bases at J, with 9 bases between the two ends. The full variable domain, its missing parts supplied by reference TRBV9 and TRBJ2-7, is DSGVTQTPKHLITATGQRVTLRCSPRSGDLSVYWYQQSLDQGLQFLIQYYNGEERAKGNILERFSAQQFPDLHSELNLSSLELGDSALYFCASSVGGGDEQYFGPGTRLTVT.

CDR3 protein: CASSILGDTQETQYF. DNA of the CDR3: TGTGCCAGTAGTATCCTCGGGGACACACAAGAGACCCAGTACTTC. The chain joins TRBV19 to TRBJ2-5, with D possibly TRBD1 on 6 matching bases. This CDR3 comprises 15 residues. Germline V CDR1 and CDR2: LNHDA, SQIVND (reference sequence). V dropped 3 bases and J dropped 2 bases, with 13 bases sitting between them. The variable domain in full, with the rest retrieved from reference TRBV19 and TRBJ2-5, is DGGITQSPKYLFRKEGQNVTLSCEQNLNHDAMYWYRQDPGQGLRLIYYSQIVNDFQKGDIAEGYSVSREKKESFPLTVTSAQKNPTAFYLCASSILGDTQETQYFGPGTRLLVL.

V is TRBV6-5 and J is TRBJ1-2, with TRBD1 identical over 8 bases. This CDR3 comprises 15 residues. V was pared by 5 bases and J by 5 bases, with 10 bases of the junction left unmatched. Germline V gives CDR1 MNHEY, CDR2 SVGAGI. This chain's CDR3 is CASSRIGQGVYGYTF. For the CDR3, the DNA is TGTGCCAGCAGTCGGATAGGACAGGGTGTATATGGCTACACCTTC.

The rearrangement links TRBV5-1 to TRBJ1-4, with 9 bases identical to TRBD1. CDR3 length equals 15 residues. Germline CDR1 and CDR2: SGHRS and YFSETQ. V trimming: 4 bases; J trimming: 4 bases; junction bases outside the gene matches: 5. The CDR3 nucleotides read TGCGCCAGCAGCGTGGGGACAGGGCGTAATGAAAAACTGTTTTTT. It specifies CASSVGTGRNEKLFF.